These 17 T cell receptor beta chains originate from one sample sequenced in a study of blood T cells in healthy people across ages. Through a sample-barcoded 5' primer and a J-beta primer mix, a second PCR was run for about 6 to 12 cycles. TCRdb itself ran the 5' RACE reads through MiXCR, one entry per CDR3 protein. The table lists 1.5 million to 2 million distinct CDR3 sequences, roughly 52% of them singletons, with more than 2% in the top ten. Sequenced: blood. Source of these receptors: a woman between 40 and 55 years old in good health.

This clonotype has just one count. V usage is TRBV12-3 or TRBV12-4 and J usage is TRBJ2-7, with 8 positions matching TRBD2. The CDR3 covers 13 residues. The ends lost 6 bases at V and 6 bases at J; junction bases unmatched: 7. The CDR3, as DNA: TGTGCCAGCAGAGCGGGGGTGGATGGCGAGCAGTACTTC. Its translation: CASRAGVDGEQYF.

This clonotype was seen at least ten times. V is TRBV6-2 or TRBV6-3 and J is TRBJ2-5; 7 positions match TRBD1. The CDR3 has 14 residues. From germline, CDR1 is MNHEY and CDR2 SVGEGT. J gave up 1 base and V 6 bases, and 5 bases lay outside the gene matches. Here the CDR3 reads CASSATGIQETQYF. The CDR3 bases are TGTGCCAGCAGCGCGACAGGGATCCAAGAGACCCAGTACTTC.

V and J are TRBV11-2 and TRBJ2-4; perhaps D is TRBD1 or TRBD2 (5 bases each). Deletions cut 5 bases from V and 7 bases from J, with 15 bases between. The CDR3 loop spans 14 amino acids. Germline V gives CDR1 SGHAT, CDR2 FQNNGV. Here the CDR3 DNA reads TGTGCCAGCAGCCTTCGCTGGGGGTTGAACATTCAGTACTTC. This encodes CASSLRWGLNIQYF.

This clonotype was found a few times. The V gene is TRBV4-3, the J gene TRBJ2-3, with 8 bases lining up with TRBD2. Germline assignment: CDR1 LGHNA and CDR2 YSLEER. Trimming removed 0 bases from V and 4 bases from J; junction bases left unmatched: 9. The CDR3 length is 17 residues. The CDR3 region is CASSQDEVRGESDTQYF. The DNA of the CDR3 is TGCGCCAGCAGCCAAGATGAGGTGCGGGGGGAATCAGATACGCAGTATTTT.

In its sample, this clonotype was seen once. The chain carries TRBV7-9 and TRBJ1-1; TRBD1 matches 11 bases. With 5 bases clipped from V and 9 bases from J, the junction kept 11 bases outside the gene matches. The germline gives CDR1 SEHNR, CDR2 FQNEAQ (reference sequence). This CDR3 is built from 15 residues. Here the CDR3 reads CASSTPGQGARKAFF. DNA for the CDR3: TGTGCCAGCAGCACACCAGGACAGGGGGCGAGGAAAGCTTTCTTT.

Only a few counts were recorded for this clonotype. V is TRBV20-1 and J is TRBJ2-5, with D unclear. This CDR3 contains 16 residues. V was cut by 3 bases and J by 0 bases, with 17 bases left in between. Germline assignment: CDR1 DFQATT and CDR2 SNEGSKA (reference sequence). The DNA of the CDR3 is TGCAGTGCTAGTGCCCCTCGGTTATGGTACCAAGAGACCCAGTACTTC. As protein: CSASAPRLWYQETQYF.

V gene TRBV6-6 combines with J gene TRBJ1-5; D remains unclear. Germline V CDR1 and CDR2: MNHNY, SVGAGI (reference sequence). This CDR3 contains 12 residues. The ends were cut back, 8 bases at V and 1 base at J, with 6 bases in the middle. CDR3 DNA: TGTGCCAGCCACCGCAGCAATCAGCCCCAGCATTTT. Translation: CASHRSNQPQHF.

This clonotype has a single count. The rearrangement joins TRBV29-1 to TRBJ1-1, with a weak D call TRBD1 (6 bases). The CDR3 is made up of 13 amino acids. Trimming removed 3 bases at V and 1 base at J, with 9 bases between. Germline-derived CDR1 and CDR2 are SQVTM and ANQGSEA. DNA for the CDR3: TGCAGCGTTGATGAGGGGGGGAACACTGAAGCTTTCTTT. It yields the protein CSVDEGGNTEAFF.

The chain carries TRBV7-2 and TRBJ2-3; tentatively, D is TRBD2 (7 bases). Germline CDR1 reads SGHTA; CDR2 reads FQGNSA. Trimming cost V 4 bases and J 5 bases, with 16 bases left between them. The CDR3 length is 15 residues. The CDR3 bases are TGTGCCAGCAGCTCCCTCCGGGGGGCGGGAGATACGCAGTATTTT. Amino acids: CASSSLRGAGDTQYF.

The V gene is TRBV10-1, the J gene TRBJ2-2; D is tentatively TRBD1 or TRBD2 (5 bases each). With 4 bases removed from V and 1 base from J, the gap between germline ends came to 13 bases. Germline V lookup: CDR1 WNHNN, CDR2 SYGVQD (reference sequence). This CDR3 has 16 residues. CDR3 amino acids: CASSALRGRNTGELFF. The CDR3 DNA follows: TGCGCCAGCAGTGCTTTGAGGGGCCGGAACACCGGGGAGCTGTTTTTT.

This chain joins TRBV6-2 or TRBV6-3 and TRBJ2-5, with 14 bases fitting TRBD2. Unmatched junction bases numbered 0, after V lost 2 bases and J lost 4 bases. Germline lookup yields CDR1 MNHEY and CDR2 SVGEGT. This CDR3 is built from 15 residues. This chain's CDR3 is CASSYGLAGGETQYF. CDR3 DNA sequence: TGTGCCAGCAGTTACGGACTAGCGGGGGGAGAGACCCAGTACTTC.

The V gene is TRBV4-2, the J gene TRBJ2-6; TRBD1 or TRBD2 may be the D gene (6 bases each). The V gene lost 4 bases and the J gene lost 0 bases, with 16 bases spanning the gap. The CDR3 runs 18 residues. The V gene's germline CDR1 is LGHNA and CDR2 YNFKEQ. The DNA for the CDR3 is TGTGCCAGCAGCCGAGATGGGAAGGGGGGCTCTGGGGCCAACGTCCTGACTTTC. Protein sequence: CASSRDGKGGSGANVLTF.

This clonotype has more than one count but fewer than ten. This chain uses TRBV7-2 with TRBJ2-5; D is unclear. In germline, CDR1 is SGHTA, CDR2 FQGNSA. This CDR3 comprises 15 residues. Between the trimmed V and J ends, which lost 5 bases and 4 bases, there was a span of 17 bases. CDR3 bases: TGTGCCAGCAGCCTGACCCTTTCCACCGCAGAGACCCAGTACTTC. Translated, it gives CASSLTLSTAETQYF.

The rearrangement uses TRBV15 and TRBJ1-2; a weak D match, TRBD1 (5 bases). CDR3 length: 14 residues. The germline V and J ends were trimmed by 0 bases and 8 bases, with 13 bases remaining between them. From germline, CDR1 is LNHNV and CDR2 YYDKDF (reference sequence). In DNA, the CDR3 is TGTGCCACCAGCAGAGAGGAGGGGATCTGGGGCTACACCTTC. Translated: CATSREEGIWGYTF.

In this sample, this clonotype turned up a few times. The chain joins TRBV20-1 to TRBJ1-2; D is perhaps TRBD1 (5 bases). The CDR3 runs to 13 residues. The germline V gene has CDR1 DFQATT and CDR2 SNEGSKA (reference sequence). V lost 4 bases and J 3 bases, leaving 12 bases between the germline ends. CDR3 sequence (DNA): TGCAGTGCTATAAAGGGGACCCACTATGGCTACACCTTC. Translating it yields CSAIKGTHYGYTF.

V usage is TRBV7-9 and J usage is TRBJ2-7; no clear D. The CDR3 runs to 12 residues. Deletions cut 5 bases from V and 5 bases from J, with 10 bases between. Germline assignment: CDR1 SEHNR and CDR2 FQNEAQ (reference sequence). CDR3 DNA sequence: TGTGCCAGCAGCCCCCAGTCCCACGAGCAGTACTTC. Protein: CASSPQSHEQYF.

The V and J genes are TRBV3-1 and TRBJ2-5, with 10 bases identical to TRBD1. Germline CDR1 LGHDT, CDR2 YNNKEL (reference sequence). V lost 1 base to trimming and J lost 7 bases; unmatched junction nucleotides: 6. There are 15 residues in the CDR3. CDR3 loop: CASSQARGQGTTQYF. As DNA, the CDR3 is TGTGCCAGCAGCCAAGCTAGGGGACAGGGGACGACCCAGTACTTC.